A single sample is the source of the 11 T cell receptor beta chains below, sequenced in a study of cytomegalovirus exposure and HLA in healthy donors. PCR involved 60 Vbeta and 13 Jbeta primers. The assay was immunoSEQ multiplex PCR, and TCRdb's table has in-frame clones only and misses some. In the table there are some 85,000 clones, around 79% of which are singletons. Material for sequencing was PBMCs. The source of these receptors is a woman aged 40 to 50 in good health and CMV-seropositive.

CDR3 sequence: CASTTSGVYNEQFF. CDR3 sequence (DNA): TGTGCCAGTACCACTAGCGGAGTCTACAATGAGCAGTTCTTC. The chain employs TRBV19 and TRBJ2-1; the match to TRBD2 covers 8 bases. The CDR3 loop spans 14 amino acids. From germline, CDR1 is LNHDA and CDR2 SQIVND (reference sequence). Trimming at V came to 7 bases and at J to 3 bases, leaving 5 bases not matched to a gene.

The V gene is TRBV19, the J gene TRBJ2-3, with a tentative D call TRBD2 (6 bases). Per germline, CDR1 LNHDA and CDR2 SQIVND (reference sequence). Deletions cut 5 bases from V and 6 bases from J, with 18 bases between. The CDR3 has 15 amino acids. The CDR3 protein is CASSSLAANGDTQYF. The CDR3 DNA follows: TGTGCCAGTAGTTCATTAGCGGCAAATGGGGATACGCAGTATTTT.

The rearrangement links TRBV11-3 to TRBJ2-1; D unresolved. This CDR3 has 19 residues. Germline CDR1 is SGHNT and CDR2 is YENEEA. V lost 0 bases and J 0 bases, leaving 18 bases between the germline ends. The chain's CDR3 is CASSLESPLTHSSYNEQFF. The CDR3 region has the DNA TGTGCCAGCAGCTTAGAAAGCCCCCTTACCCATAGCTCCTACAATGAGCAGTTCTTC. The complete variable domain, with remaining parts taken from reference TRBV11-3 and TRBJ2-1, reads EAGVVQSPRYKIIEKKQPVAFWCNPISGHNTLYWYLQNLGQGPELLIRYENEEAVDDSQLPKDRFSAERLKGVDSTLKIQPAELGDSAVYLCASSLESPLTHSSYNEQFFGPGTRLTVL.

This clone turned up a few times. This sequence joins TRBV30 and TRBJ2-3; D possibly corresponds to TRBD2 (5 bases). V lost 8 bases and J lost 3, with 18 bases in between. The CDR3 extends over 14 amino acids. CDR1 and CDR2 from the germline V gene are GTSNPN and SVGIG (reference sequence). DNA of the CDR3: TGTGCCGGAGAAGTAGGGAGAAAAACAGATACGCAGTATTTT. Translated, it gives CAGEVGRKTDTQYF.

The rearrangement uses TRBV11-2 and TRBJ2-3; D is possibly TRBD2 (7 bases). CDR1 is SGHAT and CDR2 is FQNNGV in the germline V gene. This CDR3 is 14 amino acids long. Between the trimmed V and J ends, which lost 7 bases and 4 bases, there was a span of 15 bases. CDR3 DNA: TGTGCCAGCAACCTGGGGGGGGGCGCAGATACGCAGTATTTT. Protein sequence: CASNLGGGADTQYF.

The J gene is TRBJ1-3, the V gene TRBV11-2; 7 nucleotides agree with TRBD1. With 5 bases clipped from V and 1 base from J, the junction kept 5 bases outside the gene matches. The CDR3 covers 15 residues. Germline CDR1 SGHAT, CDR2 FQNNGV. The CDR3: CASSVSTGSGNTIYF. Here the CDR3 DNA reads TGTGCCAGCAGCGTATCGACAGGGTCTGGAAACACCATATATTTT.

The chain is built from TRBV4-2 and TRBJ2-5, with D possibly matching TRBD1 (5 bases). The end of the DNA is better explained by TRBJ2-7, so the J call may be wrong. The CDR3 is 15 amino acids. Germline V lookup: CDR1 LGHNA, CDR2 YNFKEQ. CDR3 coding DNA: TGTGCCAGCAGCCAAGGGGGCCTACAGAGCTACGAGCAGTACTTC. Amino acid sequence: CASSQGGLQSYEQYF.

Concerning this clone itself: A junction end diverges from the germline sequence, so it may reflect a read error. J is TRBJ2-5 and V is TRBV7-7, with 7 positions matching TRBD1. The J call is doubtful: the DNA matches TRBJ2-7 better. The germline CDR1 and CDR2 sequences are SSHAT and FNYEAQ (reference sequence). This CDR3 region has 14 residues. Here the CDR3 DNA reads TGTGCTAGCAGCCTATCGGGACAGCTGAGCGAGCAGTACTTC. Translating gives CASSLSGQLSEQYF.

This clone came up a few times. This rearrangement joins TRBV10-3 to TRBJ1-3; no reliable D call. This CDR3 has 13 residues. V lost 10 bases, J lost 1 base, and 11 bases lay in between. In germline, CDR1 is ENHRY, CDR2 SYGVKD. As DNA, the CDR3 is TGTGCCACCACCCTGACTTCTGGAAACACCATATATTTT. It encodes CATTLTSGNTIYF.

This chain joins TRBV9 and TRBJ2-2; the match to TRBD2 covers 7 bases. V lost 5 bases, J lost 2 bases, and 6 bases stayed unmatched. The CDR3 is 15 amino acids. CDR1 is SGDLS, CDR2 YYNGEE, per germline. Here the CDR3 reads CASRSTGGNTGELFF. CDR3 coding DNA: TGTGCCAGCAGGTCGACGGGAGGTAACACCGGGGAGCTGTTTTTT.

This clone was observed a handful of times. V is TRBV4-3 and J is TRBJ1-1; D perhaps matches TRBD1 (5 bases). Germline V gives CDR1 LGHNA, CDR2 YSLEER. The V and J ends lost 2 bases and 3 bases respectively, with 13 bases between them. The CDR3 is 15 residues long. The CDR3 region has the DNA TGCGCCAGCAGCCAAAGGTTGGGGGGGGACACTGAAGCTTTCTTT. Translated, it gives CASSQRLGGDTEAFF.